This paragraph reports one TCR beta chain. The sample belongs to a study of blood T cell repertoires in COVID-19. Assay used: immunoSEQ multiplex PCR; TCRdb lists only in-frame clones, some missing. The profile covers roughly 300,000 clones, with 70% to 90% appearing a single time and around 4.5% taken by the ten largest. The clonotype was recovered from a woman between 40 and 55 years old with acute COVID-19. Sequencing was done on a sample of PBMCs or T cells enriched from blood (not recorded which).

CDR3 residues: CASSLTGTGNQPQHF. DNA of the CDR3: TGTGCCAGCAGCTTAACAGGGACGGGCAATCAGCCCCAGCATTTT. The J gene is TRBJ1-5, the V gene TRBV7-2; tentatively, D is TRBD1 (6 bases). The germline V and J ends were trimmed by 2 bases and 2 bases, with 10 bases remaining between them. Germline assignment: CDR1 SGHTA and CDR2 FQGNSA. The CDR3 extends over 15 amino acids.